The present entry profiles one TCR beta chain with its context. Its antigen specificity is not known. There are no base qualities to consult, and no much larger clone falls within one base. Libraries were built with the immunoSEQ multiplex PCR assay. For most patients, genomic DNA was isolated with the Qiagen DNeasy Blood and Tissue Kit and shipped frozen to Adaptive Biotechnologies for TCR sequencing. For most patients, genomic DNA was subjected to high-throughput TCR-beta CDR3 sequencing by Adaptive Biotechnologies. As for the authors' bioinformatics: Adaptive's ImmunoSEQ software was the source of the TCR sequencing data for over 15 patients, while a few other patients were processed with MiXCR and VDJtools. To correct CD4 versus CD8 sorting errors, sequences present in both subsets at a frequency ratio below 5:1 were removed. CDR3 nucleotide sequences shared between donor and recipient were removed because their origin could not be assigned. To count as alloreactive, a clone needed at least 2-fold expansion over unstimulated cells and a minimum CFSE-low frequency of 0.002% (template counts) or 0.001% (read counts). Clones detected in sequenced pre-transplant spleen, lymph node, or MLR CFSE-low populations of the donor or recipient were defined as mappable. The cumulative frequency of alloreactive clones was calculated as a percentage of all sequences, weighted by copy number. TCRdb obtained this table from immuneACCESS and retained in-frame rearrangements with V and J assigned. These tables miss some clones; where compared with another copy, unresolved V genes account for less than half of the shortfall, and the remainder is unexplained. V, J and clone size are those of that table, while D and trimming were read from the DNA. The sample has 75,000 to 100,000 clones on record, 91% of them singletons. The ten largest clonotypes hold about 0.18% of the sample.

The sample's time point label, in plain terms: cells obtained before transplantation from donor or recipient. CD3+CD4+ and CD3+CD8+ populations were FACS-sorted from unstimulated pre-transplant donor and recipient cells taken from spleen or lymph nodes. The source of the sample is a study of graft-versus-host responses after intestinal transplantation (dated by TCRdb to about 2021). Some background on the complete study: Recipients received multivisceral, liver-intestinal, or isolated intestinal transplants. Every recipient was given anti-thymocyte globulin induction, then maintenance tacrolimus and steroids for around three years. Graft-versus-host and host-versus-graft alloreactive T cell clones were tracked in the graft, circulation and bone marrow after intestinal transplantation using bulk TCR-beta CDR3 sequencing. Samples from a few later patients were sequenced in-house on an Illumina MiSeq with MiXCR processing rather than by the commercial service. To identify alloreactive clones, pre-transplant mixed lymphocyte reaction products were sequenced and compared with unstimulated pre-transplant donor and recipient T cells. A peak of at least 4% donor T cells among recipient peripheral blood mononuclear cells was the definition used for donor T cell macrochimerism. Of the 20 to 25 intestinal transplant recipients enrolled in the cohort, one of whom was a retransplant, a few patients without pretransplant specimens were excluded. What the authors observed across the whole study: GvH clones turned up in recipient bone marrow, with some appearing earlier in ileal mucosa or blood, a pattern consistent with an intestinal mucosal origin. Early after transplant, peak levels of circulating GvH clones were found to be associated with declines in HvG clones. The conclusions were limited by the relatively low number and heterogeneity of the intestinal transplant patients. Patients with donor T cell macrochimerism had high GvH to HvG T cell clonal ratios in their allografts.

The germline V gene encodes CDR1 LNHDA and CDR2 SQIVND (reference sequence). V loses 6 bases at its end and J loses 3 bases; junction bases beyond the gene matches: 9. Its CDR3 holds 15 amino acids, cysteine through phenylalanine. Here the CDR3 DNA is all that survives: 45 bases in frame from base 1. The source material was unstimulated CD4+ T cells sorted from spleen or lymph node cells, sampled before transplant. The clonotype comes from a human donor who was the organ donor for an intestinal transplant. The sequence joins TRBV19 to TRBJ2-7; 9 bases in the junction line up with TRBD1. The CDR3 in this case is CASRRAGQGHYEQYF. The bases are TGTGCCAGTAGACGTGCGGGACAGGGACACTACGAGCAGTACTTC.